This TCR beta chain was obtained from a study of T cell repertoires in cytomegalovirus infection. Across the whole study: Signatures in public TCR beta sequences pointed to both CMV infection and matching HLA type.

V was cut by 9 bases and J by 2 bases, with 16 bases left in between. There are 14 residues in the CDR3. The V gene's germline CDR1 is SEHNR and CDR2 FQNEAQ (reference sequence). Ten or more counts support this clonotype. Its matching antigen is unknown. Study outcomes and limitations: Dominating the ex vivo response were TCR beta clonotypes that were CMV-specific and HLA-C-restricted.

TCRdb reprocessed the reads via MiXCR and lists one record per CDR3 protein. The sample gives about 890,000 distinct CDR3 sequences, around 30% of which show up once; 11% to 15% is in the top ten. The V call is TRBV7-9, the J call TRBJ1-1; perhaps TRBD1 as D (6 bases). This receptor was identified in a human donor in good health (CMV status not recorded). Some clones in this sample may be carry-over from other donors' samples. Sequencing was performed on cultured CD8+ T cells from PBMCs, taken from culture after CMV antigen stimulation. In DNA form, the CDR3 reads TGTGCCAGTAAATCCGGGACAAAAAACACTGAAGCTTTCTTT. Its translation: CASKSGTKNTEAFF.